The T cell receptor (beta chain) under discussion was sequenced for a study of T-cell memory formation after mild COVID-19. Each CDR3 protein gets one entry after TCRdb re-called the 5' RACE reads with MiXCR. Of about 180,000 distinct CDR3 sequences listed, about a sixth are singletons. The V gene's germline CDR1 is SGHRS and CDR2 YFSETQ. The length of the CDR3 is 16 residues. V was pared by 4 bases and J by 1 base, with 7 bases of the junction left unmatched. The sample was PBMCs or a T cell subset sorted from them (not recorded which). The source of this sequence is an adult woman who had mild COVID-19 (a few samples of this study predate the infection). Cell type and time point are not known. The chain is built from TRBV5-1 and TRBJ2-3; TRBD1 agrees at 9 bases. CDR3 DNA sequence: TGCGCCAGCAGCCCCGGGACAGGGATTCGCACAGATACGCAGTATTTT. This gives the protein CASSPGTGIRTDTQYF.